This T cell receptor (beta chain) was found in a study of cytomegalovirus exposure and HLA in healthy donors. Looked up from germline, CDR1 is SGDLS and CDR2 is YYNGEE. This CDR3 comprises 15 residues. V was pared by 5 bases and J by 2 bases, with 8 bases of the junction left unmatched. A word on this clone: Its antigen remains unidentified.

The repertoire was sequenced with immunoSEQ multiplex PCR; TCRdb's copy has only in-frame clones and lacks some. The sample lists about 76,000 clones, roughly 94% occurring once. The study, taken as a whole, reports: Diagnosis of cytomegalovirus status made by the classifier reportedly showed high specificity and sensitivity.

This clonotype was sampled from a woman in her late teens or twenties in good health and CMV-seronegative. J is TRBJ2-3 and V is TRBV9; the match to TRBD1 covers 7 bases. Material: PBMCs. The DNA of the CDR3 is TGTGCCAGCAGTGCTAGACAGGGCTTCACAGATACGCAGTATTTT. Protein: CASSARQGFTDTQYF.